Shown below are 2 T cell receptor beta chains from a single sample sequenced in a study of T cell responses to AZD1222 COVID-19 vaccine (dated by TCRdb to the early 2020s). The time point label for this specimen denotes: baseline before first vaccination. The library was obtained by the immunoSEQ multiplex PCR assay. TCRdb holds this immuneACCESS table with in-frame rearrangements only. Some clones are missing; in checked studies, unresolved V genes explain under half, and the rest has no known cause. The sample contains 170,000 or so clones, about nine tenths of them found a single time. The biggest ten clones account for 2.5% to 3.5% of the sample. The sample consisted of peripheral blood, taken on day 0 of AZD1222 vaccination. These receptors came from an adult in good health.

The chain recombines TRBV5-8 with TRBJ2-6; D is undetermined. CDR3 size: 16 residues. Trimming removed 4 bases from V and 0 bases from J, with 11 bases in between. Germline values: CDR1 SGHTS, CDR2 YDEGEE. DNA for the CDR3: TGTGCCAGCAGCGTACGAGTGATCTCTGGGGCCAACGTCCTGACTTTC. Its translation is CASSVRVISGANVLTF.

The rearrangement joins TRBV14 to TRBJ1-5; D is undetermined. CDR1 is SGHDN, CDR2 FVKESK, per germline. The CDR3 has 13 amino acids. Deletions cut 4 bases from V and 1 base from J, with 5 bases between. In nucleotides, the CDR3 is TGTGCCAGCAGCCGCGGGAGCAATCAGCCCCAGCATTTT. Residues: CASSRGSNQPQHF.